This T cell receptor beta chain was identified during a study of blood T cell repertoires in COVID-19. At the level of the study: T cells, B-cell-depleted T cells, or PBMCs supplied cDNA or gDNA.

Here immunoSEQ multiplex PCR was the method, and the copy in TCRdb shows in-frame clones only, minus some. The sample has fewer than 350,000 clones, around 90% seen once; the top ten hold around 2.8%. Cohorts were assigned according to the clinical history that participants reported. The V end lost 7 bases, the J end lost 4 bases, and 16 bases lay between the germline ends. The CDR3 length is 14 residues. CDR1 SGHTA and CDR2 FQGNSA come from the germline V gene. The gene calls are TRBV7-2 and TRBJ1-2; the D is unclear. The receptor was derived from a man in his forties who had been exposed to COVID-19. The sequencing sample was made of PBMCs or T cells enriched from blood (not recorded which). Here the CDR3 reads CASTHTANLYGYTF. CDR3 nucleotides: TGTGCCAGCACCCATACAGCTAACCTCTATGGCTACACCTTC.